This T cell receptor (beta chain) is from a study of blood T cells in healthy people across ages. Then a second PCR, running about 7 to 11 cycles, was carried out with a sample-barcoded 5' primer and a J-beta primer mix. Each single sample gave us at least 3 million CDR3-containing paired-end reads. TCRdb used MiXCR to reprocess the 5' RACE reads, holding one entry per CDR3 protein. The table has about 760,000 distinct CDR3 sequences, approximately 53% seen once. A remark on this clonotype: One end of the junction does not line up with germline, which may come from a read error.

This receptor was taken from a man in his forties or fifties in good health. Sequences were obtained from blood.

CDR3 residues: CVSSLASGANVLTF. The CDR3 DNA reads as TGCGTCAGCAGCTTGGCTTCTGGGGCCAACGTCCTGACTTTC. This chain connects TRBV5-1 to TRBJ2-6; D not certain. Germline values: CDR1 SGHRS, CDR2 YFSETQ. The CDR3 length is 14 residues.